The entry that follows covers one T cell receptor beta chain sequence. In the original processing: Nucleated cell counts were estimated from reference gene primer amplification. Produced via immunoSEQ multiplex PCR; TCRdb's table is partial and in-frame only. V and J calls and clone size are those listed in that table; D and trimming were worked out from the DNA. The table lists some 200,000 clones, 88% of them singletons, with just over 2.5% in the top ten. This CDR3 comprises 13 residues. V was clipped by 7 bases and J by 2 bases, with 10 bases between them. CDR1 is SGDLS, CDR2 YYNGEE, per germline. These data originate in a study of blood T cell repertoires in COVID-19. Study as a whole: COVID-19 samples, acute and convalescent, were from the United States, Italy and Spain. Nucleic acid was either cDNA or gDNA, and it came from T cells, B-cell-depleted T cells, or PBMCs.

Enrolled through a virtual design, the participants were between about 18 and 89 years of age and came from under 30 US areas. The chain carries TRBV9 and TRBJ1-3; the D gene is possibly TRBD1 (6 bases). The clonotype comes from a woman aged 25 to 39 who had recovered from COVID-19. Sequencing input: PBMCs or T cells enriched from blood (not recorded which). The CDR3 is CASGGAAGNTIYF. As DNA, the CDR3 is TGTGCCAGCGGGGGCGCGGCTGGAAACACCATATATTTT.